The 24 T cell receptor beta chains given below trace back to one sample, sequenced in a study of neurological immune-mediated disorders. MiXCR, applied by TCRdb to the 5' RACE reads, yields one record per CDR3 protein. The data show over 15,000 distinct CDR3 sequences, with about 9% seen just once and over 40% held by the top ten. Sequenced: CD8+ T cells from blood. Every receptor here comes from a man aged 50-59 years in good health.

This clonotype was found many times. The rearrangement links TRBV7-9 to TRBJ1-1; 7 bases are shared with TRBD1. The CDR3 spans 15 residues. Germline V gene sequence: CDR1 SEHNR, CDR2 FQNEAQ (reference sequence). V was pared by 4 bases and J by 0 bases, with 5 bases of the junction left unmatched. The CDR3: CASSSRQGMNTEAFF. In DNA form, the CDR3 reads TGTGCCAGCAGCTCCCGACAGGGCATGAACACTGAAGCTTTCTTT. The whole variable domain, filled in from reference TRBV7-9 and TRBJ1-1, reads DTGVSQNPRHKITKRGQNVTFRCDPISEHNRLYWYRQTLGQGPEFLTYFQNEAQLEKSRLLSDRFSAERPKGSFSTLEIQRTEQGDSAMYLCASSSRQGMNTEAFFGQGTRLTVV.

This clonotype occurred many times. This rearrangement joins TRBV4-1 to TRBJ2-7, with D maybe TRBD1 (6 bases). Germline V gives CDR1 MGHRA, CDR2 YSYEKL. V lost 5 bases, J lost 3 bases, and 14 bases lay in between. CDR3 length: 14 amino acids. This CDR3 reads CASSKAKTGYEQYF. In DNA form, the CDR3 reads TGCGCCAGCAGCAAAGCTAAGACAGGCTACGAGCAGTACTTC.

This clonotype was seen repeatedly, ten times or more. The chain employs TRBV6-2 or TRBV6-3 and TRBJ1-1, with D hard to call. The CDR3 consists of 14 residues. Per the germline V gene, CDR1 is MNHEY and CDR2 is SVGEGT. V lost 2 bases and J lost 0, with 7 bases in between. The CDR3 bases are TGTGCCAGCAGTTACAGCGCGATGAACACTGAAGCTTTCTTT. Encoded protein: CASSYSAMNTEAFF.

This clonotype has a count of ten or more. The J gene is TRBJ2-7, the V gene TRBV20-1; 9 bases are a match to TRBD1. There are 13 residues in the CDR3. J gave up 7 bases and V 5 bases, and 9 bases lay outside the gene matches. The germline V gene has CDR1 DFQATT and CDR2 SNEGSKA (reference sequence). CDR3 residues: CSALGQGPREQYF. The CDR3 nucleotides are TGCAGTGCTCTCGGACAGGGGCCCAGGGAGCAGTACTTC.

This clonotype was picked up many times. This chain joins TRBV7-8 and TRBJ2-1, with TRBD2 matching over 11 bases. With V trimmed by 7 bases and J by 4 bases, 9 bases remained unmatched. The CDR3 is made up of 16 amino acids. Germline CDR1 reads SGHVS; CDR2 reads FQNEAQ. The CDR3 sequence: CASTPDGTSGYNEQFF. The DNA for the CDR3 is TGTGCCAGCACCCCAGATGGGACTAGCGGTTACAATGAGCAGTTCTTC.

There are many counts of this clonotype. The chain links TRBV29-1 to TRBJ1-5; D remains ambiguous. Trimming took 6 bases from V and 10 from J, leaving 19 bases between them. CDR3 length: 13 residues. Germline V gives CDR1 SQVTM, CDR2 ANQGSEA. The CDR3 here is CSVGRSPSGPQHF. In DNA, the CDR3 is TGCAGCGTCGGCAGGAGTCCATCTGGCCCCCAGCATTTT.

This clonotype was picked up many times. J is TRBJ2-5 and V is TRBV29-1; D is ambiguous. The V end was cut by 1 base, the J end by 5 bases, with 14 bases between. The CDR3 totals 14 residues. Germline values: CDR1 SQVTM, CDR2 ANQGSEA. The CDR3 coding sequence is TGCAGCGTTGAAGGGCCAGTCTTTGGGGAGACCCAGTACTTC. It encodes CSVEGPVFGETQYF.

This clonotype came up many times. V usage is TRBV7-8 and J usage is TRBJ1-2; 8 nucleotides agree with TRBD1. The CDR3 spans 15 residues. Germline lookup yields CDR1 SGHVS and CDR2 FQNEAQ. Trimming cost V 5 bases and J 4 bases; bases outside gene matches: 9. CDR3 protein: CASSPSGTGGYGYTF. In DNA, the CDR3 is TGTGCCAGCAGCCCCTCCGGGACAGGAGGCTATGGCTACACCTTC. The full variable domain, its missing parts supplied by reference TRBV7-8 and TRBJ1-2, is GAGVSQSPRYKVAKRGQDVALRCDPISGHVSLFWYQQALGQGPEFLTYFQNEAQLDKSGLPSDRFFAERPEGSVSTLKIQRTQQEDSAVYLCASSPSGTGGYGYTFGSGTRLTVV.

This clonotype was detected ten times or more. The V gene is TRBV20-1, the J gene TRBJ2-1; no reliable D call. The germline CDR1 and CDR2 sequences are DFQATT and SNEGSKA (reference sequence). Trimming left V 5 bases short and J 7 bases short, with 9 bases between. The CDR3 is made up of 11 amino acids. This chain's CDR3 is CSAQVWNEQFF. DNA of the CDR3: TGCAGTGCTCAGGTATGGAATGAGCAGTTCTTC.

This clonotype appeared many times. CDR3 bases: TGTGCCAGCAGCTCGACCGGGGGCATCGTCTATGAGCAGTTCTTC. It specifies CASSSTGGIVYEQFF. The chain has TRBV14 and TRBJ2-1; D possibly matches TRBD1 or TRBD2 (6 bases each). The CDR3 consists of 15 residues. The V and J ends lost 5 bases and 8 bases respectively, with 19 bases between them. CDR1 SGHDN and CDR2 FVKESK come from the germline V gene.

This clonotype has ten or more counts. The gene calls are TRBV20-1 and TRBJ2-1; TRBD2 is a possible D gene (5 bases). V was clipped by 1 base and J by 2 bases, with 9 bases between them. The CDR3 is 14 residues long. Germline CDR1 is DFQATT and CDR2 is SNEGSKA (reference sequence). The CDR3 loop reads CSARVAYTYNEQFF. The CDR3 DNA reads TGCAGTGCTAGAGTAGCGTATACCTACAATGAGCAGTTCTTC.

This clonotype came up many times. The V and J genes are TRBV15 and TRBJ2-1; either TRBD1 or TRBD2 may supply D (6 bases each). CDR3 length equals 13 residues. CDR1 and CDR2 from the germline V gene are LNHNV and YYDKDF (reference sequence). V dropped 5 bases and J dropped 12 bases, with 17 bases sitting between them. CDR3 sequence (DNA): TGTGCCACCAGCGCTTCCGGGGGCGCGGGGCAGTTCTTC. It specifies CATSASGGAGQFF.

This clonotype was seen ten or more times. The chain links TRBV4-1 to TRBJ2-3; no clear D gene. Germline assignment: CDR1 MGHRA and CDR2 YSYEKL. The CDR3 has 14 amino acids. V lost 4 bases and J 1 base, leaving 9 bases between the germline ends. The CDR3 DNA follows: TGCGCCAGCAGCCCCCGCCTCGGCACAGATACGCAGTATTTT. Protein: CASSPRLGTDTQYF.

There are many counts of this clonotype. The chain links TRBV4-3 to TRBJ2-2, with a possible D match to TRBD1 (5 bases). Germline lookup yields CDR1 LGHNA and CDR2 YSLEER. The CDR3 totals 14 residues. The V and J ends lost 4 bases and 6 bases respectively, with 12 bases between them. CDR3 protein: CASSLTEQAGELFF. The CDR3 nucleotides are TGCGCCAGCAGCCTGACAGAACAGGCCGGGGAGCTGTTTTTT.

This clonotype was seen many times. The DNA of the CDR3 is TGTGCCAGCAGCTTAGAACAGGCCCCCGGGGAGCTGTTTTTT. Translated, it gives CASSLEQAPGELFF. The chain combines TRBV11-2 with TRBJ2-2, with TRBD1 as a possible D gene (5 bases). V was trimmed by 0 bases and J by 6 bases, leaving 8 bases between them. Germline CDR1 is SGHAT and CDR2 is FQNNGV. CDR3 length equals 14 residues.

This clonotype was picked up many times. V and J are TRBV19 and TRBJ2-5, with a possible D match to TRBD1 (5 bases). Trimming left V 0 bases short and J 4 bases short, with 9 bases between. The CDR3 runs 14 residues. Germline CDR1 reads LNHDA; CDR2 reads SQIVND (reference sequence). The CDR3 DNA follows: TGTGCCAGTAGTATAGAGGGAAGGGGAGAGACCCAGTACTTC. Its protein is CASSIEGRGETQYF.

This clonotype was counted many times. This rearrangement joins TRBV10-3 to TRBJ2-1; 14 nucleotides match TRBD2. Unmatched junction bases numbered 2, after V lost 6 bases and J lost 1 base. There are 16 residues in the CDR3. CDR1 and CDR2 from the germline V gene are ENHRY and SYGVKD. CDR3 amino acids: CAIRGTSGSSYNEQFF. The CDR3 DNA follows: TGTGCCATCAGGGGGACTAGCGGGAGTTCCTACAATGAGCAGTTCTTC.

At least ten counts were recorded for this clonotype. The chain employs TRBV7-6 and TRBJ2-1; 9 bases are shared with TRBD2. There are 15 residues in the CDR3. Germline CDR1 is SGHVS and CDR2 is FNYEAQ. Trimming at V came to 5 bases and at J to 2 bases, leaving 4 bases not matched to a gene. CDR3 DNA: TGTGCCAGCAGCCTGACTAGCGGCCCCTACAATGAGCAGTTCTTC. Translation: CASSLTSGPYNEQFF.

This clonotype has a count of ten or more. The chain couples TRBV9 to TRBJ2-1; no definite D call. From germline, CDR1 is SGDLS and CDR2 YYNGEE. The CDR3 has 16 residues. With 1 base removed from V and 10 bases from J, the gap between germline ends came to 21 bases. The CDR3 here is CASSVSSTRTLPEQFF. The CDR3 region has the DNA TGTGCCAGCAGCGTATCCTCTACGCGTACTCTCCCCGAGCAGTTCTTC.

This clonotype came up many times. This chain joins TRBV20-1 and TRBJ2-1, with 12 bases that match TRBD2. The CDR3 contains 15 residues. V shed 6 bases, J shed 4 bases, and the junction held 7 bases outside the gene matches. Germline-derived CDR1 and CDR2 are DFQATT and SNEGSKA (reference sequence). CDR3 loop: CSAPTSGRKYNEQFF. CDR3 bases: TGCAGTGCACCTACTAGCGGGAGGAAATACAATGAGCAGTTCTTC.

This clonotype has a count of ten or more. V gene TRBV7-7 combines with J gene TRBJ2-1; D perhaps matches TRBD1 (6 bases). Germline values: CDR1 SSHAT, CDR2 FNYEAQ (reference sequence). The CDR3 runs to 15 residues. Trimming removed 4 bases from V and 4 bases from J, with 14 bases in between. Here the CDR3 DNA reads TGTGCCAGCAGCTCGGTGACAGGACTTTACAATGAGCAGTTCTTC. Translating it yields CASSSVTGLYNEQFF.

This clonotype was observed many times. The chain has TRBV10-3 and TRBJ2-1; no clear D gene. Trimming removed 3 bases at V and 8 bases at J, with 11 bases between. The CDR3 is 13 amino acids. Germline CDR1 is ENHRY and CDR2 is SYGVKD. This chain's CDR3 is CAISDVDSDEQFF. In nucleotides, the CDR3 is TGTGCCATCAGTGATGTTGATTCGGATGAGCAGTTCTTC.

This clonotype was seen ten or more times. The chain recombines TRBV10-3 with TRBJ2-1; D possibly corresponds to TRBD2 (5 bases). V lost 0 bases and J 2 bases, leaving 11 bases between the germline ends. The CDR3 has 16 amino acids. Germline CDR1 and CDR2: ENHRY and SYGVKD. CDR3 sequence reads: CAISESVGDTYNEQFF. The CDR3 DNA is TGTGCCATCAGTGAGTCGGTGGGAGACACCTACAATGAGCAGTTCTTC.

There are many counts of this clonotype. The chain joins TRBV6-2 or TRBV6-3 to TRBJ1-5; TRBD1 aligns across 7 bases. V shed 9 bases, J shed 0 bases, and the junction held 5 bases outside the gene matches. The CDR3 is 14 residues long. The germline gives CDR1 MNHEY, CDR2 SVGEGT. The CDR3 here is CASLGTASNQPQHF. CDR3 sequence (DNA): TGTGCCAGTTTGGGGACAGCTAGCAATCAGCCCCAGCATTTT.